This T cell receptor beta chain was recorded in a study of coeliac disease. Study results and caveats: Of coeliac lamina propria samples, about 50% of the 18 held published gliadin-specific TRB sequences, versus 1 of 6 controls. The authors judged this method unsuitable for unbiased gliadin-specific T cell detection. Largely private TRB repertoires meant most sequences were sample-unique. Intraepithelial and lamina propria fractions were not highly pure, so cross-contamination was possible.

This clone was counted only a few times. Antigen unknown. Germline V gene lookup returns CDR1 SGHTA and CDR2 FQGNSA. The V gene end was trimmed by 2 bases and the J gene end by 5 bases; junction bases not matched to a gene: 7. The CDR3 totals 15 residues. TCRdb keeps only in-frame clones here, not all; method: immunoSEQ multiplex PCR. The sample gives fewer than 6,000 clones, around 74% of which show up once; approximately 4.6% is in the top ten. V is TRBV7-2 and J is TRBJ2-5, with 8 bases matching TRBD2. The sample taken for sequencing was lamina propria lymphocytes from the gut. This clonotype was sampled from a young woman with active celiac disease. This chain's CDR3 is CASSLKVGGAETQYF. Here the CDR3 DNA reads TGTGCCAGCAGCTTAAAGGTCGGGGGGGCTGAGACCCAGTACTTC. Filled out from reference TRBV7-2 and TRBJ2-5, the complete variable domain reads GAGVSQSPSNKVTEKGKDVELRCDPISGHTALYWYRQSLGQGLEFLIYFQGNSAPDKSGLPSDRFSAERTGGSVSTLTIQRTQQEDSAVYLCASSLKVGGAETQYFGPGTRLLVL.